Below, 13 T cell receptor beta chains from the same sample are listed, as sequenced in a study of Ad26.COV2.S vaccination and SARS-CoV-2 variants. Produced via immunoSEQ multiplex PCR; TCRdb's table is partial and in-frame only. The sample carries about 320,000 clones, about 86% recorded once. The treatment: over 15 received Ad26.COV2.S at low or high dose, single or two shots; about 5 received placebo; per-sample allocation not given. After the first vaccine or placebo injection, samples were drawn on day 63. Sample: peripheral blood, taken in a trial of Ad26.COV2.S vaccine versus placebo. The receptors stem from a person between 18 and 59 years old who received the Ad26.COV2.S COVID-19 vaccine or a placebo.

The V and J genes are TRBV9 and TRBJ2-2; D gene unclear. Germline V gene sequence: CDR1 SGDLS, CDR2 YYNGEE. With 0 bases removed from V and 6 bases from J, the gap between germline ends came to 9 bases. This CDR3 comprises 14 residues. CDR3: CASSVGRWAGELFF. CDR3 coding DNA: TGTGCCAGCAGCGTAGGGAGATGGGCCGGGGAGCTGTTTTTT.

The chain combines TRBV11-2 with TRBJ1-2; D perhaps matches TRBD1 (5 bases). The V and J ends lost 2 bases and 4 bases respectively, with 8 bases between them. The CDR3 extends over 13 amino acids. Germline CDR1 SGHAT, CDR2 FQNNGV. The CDR3 bases are TGTGCCAGCAGCTTACAGGGACTCTATGGCTACACCTTC. Translated: CASSLQGLYGYTF.

The rearrangement joins TRBV4-3 to TRBJ2-3; 8 bases map to TRBD2. The germline gives CDR1 LGHNA, CDR2 YSLEER. The CDR3 extends over 17 amino acids. Unmatched junction bases numbered 10, after V lost 1 base and J lost 4 bases. The CDR3 sequence: CASSQALGGARADTQYF. The CDR3 region has the DNA TGCGCCAGCAGCCAAGCCCTCGGGGGGGCCAGGGCAGATACGCAGTATTTT.

In this sample, this clone turned up a few times. V is TRBV10-2 and J is TRBJ1-1, with unresolved D. The CDR3 has 11 residues. Germline V gene data show CDR1 as WSHSY and CDR2 as SAAADI. V was shortened by 7 bases and J by 7 bases, with 10 bases between the two germline ends. In DNA form, the CDR3 reads TGCGCCAGCAAGTTGTCCGGTGAAGCTTTCTTT. Its translation is CASKLSGEAFF.

The CDR3 is CASSAGQGYEQYF. The CDR3 DNA sequence: TGTGCCAGTAGTGCCGGACAGGGCTACGAGCAGTACTTC. The rearrangement uses TRBV19 and TRBJ2-7, with 8 bases lining up with TRBD1. J gave up 3 bases and V 5 bases, and 3 bases lay outside the gene matches. From germline, CDR1 is LNHDA and CDR2 SQIVND (reference sequence). This CDR3 has 13 amino acids. Combining the CDR3 with reference TRBV19 and TRBJ2-7 gives the whole variable domain DGGITQSPKYLFRKEGQNVTLSCEQNLNHDAMYWYRQDPGQGLRLIYYSQIVNDFQKGDIAEGYSVSREKKESFPLTVTSAQKNPTAFYLCASSAGQGYEQYFGPGTRLTVT.

This chain joins TRBV11-3 and TRBJ2-3; no clear D. Deletions cut 2 bases from V and 6 bases from J, with 12 bases between. The germline V gene has CDR1 SGHNT and CDR2 YENEEA. The CDR3 consists of 14 residues. The CDR3 loop is CASSLSPGQDTQYF. The CDR3 DNA is TGTGCCAGCAGCTTATCCCCTGGGCAGGATACGCAGTATTTT.

The count of this clone is one. The V and J genes are TRBV30 and TRBJ1-1; D is unresolved. This CDR3 is 11 amino acids long. Germline CDR1 GTSNPN, CDR2 SVGIG (reference sequence). The germline V and J ends were trimmed by 0 bases and 7 bases, with 6 bases remaining between them. The DNA of the CDR3 is TGTGCCTGGAGTGTAGCTAATGAAGCTTTCTTT. It is translated as CAWSVANEAFF.

The chain uses TRBV7-2 and TRBJ1-2; 9 bases are a match to TRBD1. The CDR3 is 16 residues long. With 3 bases clipped from V and 5 bases from J, the junction kept 10 bases outside the gene matches. CDR1 and CDR2 (germline): SGHTA, FQGNSA. As DNA, the CDR3 is TGTGCCAGCAGCTTCGCTGACCCGGGACAGGGTTATGGCTACACCTTC. The encoded protein is CASSFADPGQGYGYTF.

V and J are TRBV19 and TRBJ1-5; 8 nucleotides match TRBD1. CDR1 is LNHDA and CDR2 is SQIVND in the germline V gene (reference sequence). J lost 6 bases, V lost 7 bases, and 5 bases had no gene match. The CDR3 length is 13 residues. DNA of the CDR3: TGTGCCAGTAACCCGACAGGGGCTCAGCCCCAGCATTTT. Protein: CASNPTGAQPQHF.

The chain recombines TRBV7-2 with TRBJ2-1; D possibly corresponds to TRBD2 (5 bases). V gave up 1 base and J gave up 6 bases, with 16 bases separating them. The V gene's germline CDR1 is SGHTA and CDR2 FQGNSA. The CDR3 runs to 16 residues. CDR3 bases: TGTGCCAGCAGCTTAGAGCGGTGGTCTAGCCCCAATGAGCAGTTCTTC. It codes for CASSLERWSSPNEQFF.

This chain joins TRBV4-2 and TRBJ2-2; 11 bases fit TRBD1. J lost 6 bases, V lost 1 base, and 16 bases had no gene match. Germline V CDR1 and CDR2: LGHNA, YNFKEQ. The CDR3 is 20 amino acids. The CDR3 is CASSQALTRTGGQLPGELFF. The CDR3 bases are TGTGCCAGCAGCCAAGCCCTAACCCGGACAGGGGGCCAATTGCCCGGGGAGCTGTTTTTT.

This sequence joins TRBV4-3 and TRBJ2-1, with 10 nucleotides matching TRBD2. Trimming cost V 2 bases and J 2 bases; bases outside gene matches: 3. The CDR3 consists of 16 residues. The germline V gene has CDR1 LGHNA and CDR2 YSLEER. Written as DNA, the CDR3 is TGCGCCAGCAGCCAAATAGCGGGGGGTCCCTACAATGAGCAGTTCTTC. This translates into CASSQIAGGPYNEQFF.

A single count supports this clone. DNA of the CDR3: TGTGCCAGCAGTTCCAAGGGTGGCGAGCAGTACTTC. This gives the protein CASSSKGGEQYF. This chain connects TRBV12-3 or TRBV12-4 to TRBJ2-7; D remains unclear. V dropped 4 bases and J dropped 6 bases, with 10 bases sitting between them. The CDR3 loop spans 12 amino acids.